This TCR beta chain comes out of a study of T cells in pancreatic ductal adenocarcinoma. V trimming: 6 bases; J trimming: 0 bases; junction bases outside the gene matches: 4. CDR3 length: 16 residues. Germline CDR1 LNHDA, CDR2 SQIVND (reference sequence). This clone was counted only a few times. Profiling relied on immunoSEQ multiplex PCR, and the TCRdb table lists in-frame clones only, not all of them. Counted here are 7,500 to 10,000 clones, roughly 86% occurring once; the ten biggest clones make up over 3%. Selected pancreatic ductal adenocarcinoma patients had undergone surgery without neoadjuvant therapy.

The source of this sequence is a human donor with pancreatic ductal adenocarcinoma. This rearrangement joins TRBV19 to TRBJ1-6, with TRBD1 matching over 8 bases. The source material was PBMCs. The CDR3: CASRTGAGSYNSPLHF. CDR3 sequence (DNA): TGTGCCAGTAGGACAGGGGCCGGCTCCTATAATTCACCCCTCCACTTT.